The 18 T cell receptor beta chains in this list originate from one sample, sequenced in a study of blood T cell repertoires in COVID-19. The data were produced by immunoSEQ multiplex PCR, yet TCRdb's version contains in-frame clones alone and is incomplete. The table records 200,000 to 300,000 clones, about 89% of them present only once. Sequenced input: PBMCs or T cells enriched from blood (not recorded which). These receptors originate from a woman between 18 and 30 years old who had recovered from COVID-19.

The chain is built from TRBV23-1 and TRBJ2-1, with D unresolved. TRBV23-1 belongs to the ORF category, with a function that is uncertain. This CDR3 is 10 amino acids long. Between the trimmed V and J ends, which lost 4 bases and 8 bases, there was a span of 3 bases. This chain's CDR3 is CASSLYEQFF. Here the CDR3 DNA reads TGCGCCAGCAGTCTATATGAGCAGTTCTTC.

This clone was picked up many times. The rearrangement uses TRBV19 and TRBJ2-1; D is unclear. Germline V gives CDR1 LNHDA, CDR2 SQIVND (reference sequence). V was shortened by 3 bases and J by 9 bases, with 9 bases between the two germline ends. The CDR3 spans 12 residues. The CDR3 sequence: CASSIEWSEQFF. CDR3 nucleotides: TGTGCCAGTAGTATTGAGTGGAGTGAGCAGTTCTTC.

The chain recombines TRBV11-3 with TRBJ2-1; 12 bases are a match to TRBD2. The trim removed 3 bases at V and 0 bases at J, leaving 0 bases unmatched. This CDR3 is 16 amino acids long. The V gene's germline CDR1 is SGHNT and CDR2 YENEEA. The CDR3 here is CASSLTSGSSYNEQFF. The DNA of the CDR3 is TGTGCCAGCAGCTTGACTAGCGGGAGCTCCTACAATGAGCAGTTCTTC.

The DNA of the CDR3 is TGTGCCAGCAGAGGAACGGGCAGGGGGAATGGCTACACCTTC. This encodes CASRGTGRGNGYTF. V gene TRBV2 combines with J gene TRBJ1-2; 7 nucleotides agree with TRBD1. In germline, CDR1 is SNHLY, CDR2 FYNNEI. The CDR3 length is 14 residues. Unmatched junction bases numbered 10, after V lost 6 bases and J lost 6 bases.

Concerning this clone: The sample contains more than one DNA sequence encoding this CDR3. J is TRBJ2-1 and V is TRBV27; 10 bases match TRBD2. Germline lookup yields CDR1 MNHEY and CDR2 SMNVEV (reference sequence). The CDR3 is made up of 16 amino acids. J lost 6 bases, V lost 6 bases, and 11 bases had no gene match. CDR3 protein: CASSPLPAGGPNEQFF. The CDR3 coding sequence is TGTGCCAGCAGCCCCCTGCCAGCGGGGGGGCCCAATGAGCAGTTCTTC.

This sequence joins TRBV20-1 and TRBJ2-3; 7 nucleotides line up with TRBD1. This CDR3 has 15 residues. CDR1 and CDR2 (germline): DFQATT, SNEGSKA (reference sequence). The J segment lost 2 bases and the V segment lost 3 bases, leaving 8 bases of the junction unmatched. In DNA form, the CDR3 reads TGCAGTGCTAGTAGTCCCGGACAGGACACAGATACGCAGTATTTT. It is translated as CSASSPGQDTDTQYF.

The chain employs TRBV11-2 and TRBJ1-6; weak D call: TRBD1 (5 bases). The CDR3 extends over 15 amino acids. The V gene lost 5 bases and the J gene lost 14 bases, with 22 bases spanning the gap. The germline gives CDR1 SGHAT, CDR2 FQNNGV. CDR3 protein: CASSLDTFSSEALHF. The CDR3 region has the DNA TGTGCCAGCAGCCTGGACACGTTCTCAAGCGAGGCCCTCCACTTT.

Ten or more counts support this clone. V and J are TRBV11-3 and TRBJ1-2; tentatively, D is TRBD1 (5 bases). This CDR3 region has 14 residues. V lost 6 bases and J lost 3, with 14 bases in between. CDR1 is SGHNT, CDR2 YENEEA, per germline. The CDR3 sequence is CASRDSNFDYGYTF. DNA of the CDR3: TGTGCCAGCAGAGACAGTAACTTTGACTATGGCTACACCTTC. Based on the CDR3 plus reference TRBV11-3 and TRBJ1-2, the full variable domain is EAGVVQSPRYKIIEKKQPVAFWCNPISGHNTLYWYLQNLGQGPELLIRYENEEAVDDSQLPKDRFSAERLKGVDSTLKIQPAELGDSAVYLCASRDSNFDYGYTFGSGTRLTVV.

This clone was observed a handful of times. The gene calls are TRBV5-6 and TRBJ1-4, with D unresolved. CDR1 SGHDT and CDR2 YYEEEE come from the germline V gene. This CDR3 is 13 amino acids long. The V end was cut by 6 bases, the J end by 4 bases, with 10 bases between. The CDR3 region is CASTGLGNEKLFF. As DNA, the CDR3 is TGTGCCAGCACGGGGTTGGGTAATGAAAAACTGTTTTTT.

Only a few counts were recorded for this clone. The chain has TRBV29-1 and TRBJ2-2; the match to TRBD1 covers 7 bases. With 0 bases clipped from V and 3 bases from J, the junction kept 1 base outside the gene matches. This CDR3 is built from 14 residues. The germline V gene encodes CDR1 SQVTM and CDR2 ANQGSEA. CDR3 DNA: TGCAGCGTTGAAGAACAGGGGTACACCGGGGAGCTGTTTTTT. It codes for CSVEEQGYTGELFF.

The chain carries TRBV6-2 or TRBV6-3 and TRBJ2-5; 8 bases agree with TRBD2. Trimming cost V 5 bases and J 4 bases; bases outside gene matches: 9. Germline V gene sequence: CDR1 MNHEY, CDR2 SVGEGT. The CDR3 runs 15 residues. The CDR3 protein is CASSPPSGLTETQYF. CDR3 bases: TGTGCCAGCAGTCCCCCTAGCGGGCTTACAGAGACCCAGTACTTC.

The rearrangement uses TRBV6-5 and TRBJ2-3; TRBD1 might be the D (6 bases). CDR1 and CDR2 (germline): MNHEY, SVGAGI. V was trimmed by 0 bases and J by 7 bases, leaving 8 bases between them. This CDR3 is built from 13 residues. The CDR3: CASSYSGGNTQYF. For the CDR3, the DNA is TGTGCCAGCAGTTACTCAGGGGGTAATACGCAGTATTTT.

The chain has TRBV7-9 and TRBJ1-3; D is unresolved. The CDR3 totals 16 residues. Germline assignment: CDR1 SEHNR and CDR2 FQNEAQ (reference sequence). V was cut by 1 base and J by 4 bases, with 14 bases left in between. Here the CDR3 reads CASSLEGIGAGNTIYF. CDR3 in DNA: TGTGCCAGCAGCTTAGAAGGAATAGGAGCCGGAAACACCATATATTTT.

This clone was seen just once. V is TRBV11-3 and J is TRBJ2-1; D gene unclear. Germline loops: CDR1 SGHNT, CDR2 YENEEA. CDR3 size: 15 residues. Trimming removed 4 bases at V and 3 bases at J, with 13 bases between. CDR3 loop: CASSSPGRGYNEQFF. The CDR3 region has the DNA TGTGCCAGCAGCTCCCCGGGTAGAGGCTACAATGAGCAGTTCTTC. Variable domain in full (rest from reference TRBV11-3 and TRBJ2-1): EAGVVQSPRYKIIEKKQPVAFWCNPISGHNTLYWYLQNLGQGPELLIRYENEEAVDDSQLPKDRFSAERLKGVDSTLKIQPAELGDSAVYLCASSSPGRGYNEQFFGPGTRLTVL.

The chain carries TRBV30 and TRBJ1-4, with 8 bases lining up with TRBD1. Germline trimming cut 2 bases from V and 6 bases from J; bases unmatched to any gene: 5. The germline CDR1 and CDR2 sequences are GTSNPN and SVGIG (reference sequence). The CDR3 has 14 amino acids. This chain's CDR3 is CAWSTDRVDEKLFF. The CDR3 bases are TGTGCCTGGAGTACGGACAGGGTGGATGAAAAACTGTTTTTT.

The J gene is TRBJ1-6, the V gene TRBV27; D remains ambiguous. V was clipped by 3 bases and J by 8 bases, with 11 bases between them. From germline, CDR1 is MNHEY and CDR2 SMNVEV (reference sequence). This CDR3 contains 14 residues. The CDR3 coding sequence is TGTGCCAGCAGTTTGAGTTTGGACTATTCACCCCTCCACTTT. This encodes CASSLSLDYSPLHF.

The J gene is TRBJ2-5, the V gene TRBV4-2; no definite D call. Germline V CDR1 and CDR2: LGHNA, YNFKEQ. V lost 4 bases and J lost 5, with 5 bases in between. This CDR3 contains 11 residues. The DNA of the CDR3 is TGTGCCAGCAGCCGTATGGAGACCCAGTACTTC. Amino acid sequence: CASSRMETQYF.

The V gene is TRBV28, the J gene TRBJ2-1; possibly TRBD2 for D (6 bases). The CDR3 extends over 13 amino acids. The V gene's germline CDR1 is MDHEN and CDR2 SYDVKM. V gave up 5 bases and J gave up 9 bases, with 14 bases separating them. CDR3 bases: TGTGCCAGCAGTCCCCTGACTAGTTCTGAGCAGTTCTTC. Its protein product is CASSPLTSSEQFF.